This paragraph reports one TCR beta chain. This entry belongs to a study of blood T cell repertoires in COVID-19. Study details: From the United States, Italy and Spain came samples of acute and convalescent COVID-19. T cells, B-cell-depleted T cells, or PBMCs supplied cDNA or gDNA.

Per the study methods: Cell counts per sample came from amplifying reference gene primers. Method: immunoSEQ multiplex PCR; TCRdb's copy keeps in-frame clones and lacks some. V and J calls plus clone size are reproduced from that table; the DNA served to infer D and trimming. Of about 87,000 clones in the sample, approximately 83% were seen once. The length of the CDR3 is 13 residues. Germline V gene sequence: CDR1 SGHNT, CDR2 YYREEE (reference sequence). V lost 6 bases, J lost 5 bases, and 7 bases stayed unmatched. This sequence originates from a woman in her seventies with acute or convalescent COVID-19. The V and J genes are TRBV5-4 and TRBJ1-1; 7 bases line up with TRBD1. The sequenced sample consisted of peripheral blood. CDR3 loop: CASNPQTGTEAFF. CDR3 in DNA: TGTGCCAGCAACCCCCAGACAGGGACTGAAGCTTTCTTT. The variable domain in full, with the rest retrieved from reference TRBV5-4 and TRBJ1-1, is ETGVTQSPTHLIKTRGQQVTLRCSSQSGHNTVSWYQQALGQGPQFIFQYYREEENGRGNFPPRFSGLQFPNYSSELNVNALELDDSALYLCASNPQTGTEAFFGQGTRLTVV.